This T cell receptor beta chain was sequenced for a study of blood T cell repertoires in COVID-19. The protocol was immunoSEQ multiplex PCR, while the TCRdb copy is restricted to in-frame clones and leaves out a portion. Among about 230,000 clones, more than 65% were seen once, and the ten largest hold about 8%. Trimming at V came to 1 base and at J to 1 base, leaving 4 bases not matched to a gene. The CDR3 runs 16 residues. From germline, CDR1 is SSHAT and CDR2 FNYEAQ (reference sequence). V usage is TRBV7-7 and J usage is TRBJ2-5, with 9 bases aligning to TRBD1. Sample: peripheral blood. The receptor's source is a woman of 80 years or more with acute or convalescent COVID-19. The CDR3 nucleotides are TGTGCCAGCAGCTTAGGGGGACAGGGCCCCCAAGAGACCCAGTACTTC. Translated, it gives CASSLGGQGPQETQYF.